The 22 T cell receptor beta chains below all came from one sample that was sequenced in a study of blood T cell repertoires in COVID-19. Sequencing used immunoSEQ multiplex PCR; TCRdb keeps in-frame clones, though not all of them. The data hold a few hundred thousand clones, with approximately 89% observed a single time. The source material was PBMCs or T cells enriched from blood (not recorded which). The receptors stem from a woman in her twenties or thirties who had recovered from COVID-19.

On this clone itself: The sample contains more than one DNA sequence encoding this CDR3. V gene TRBV6-5 combines with J gene TRBJ2-7, with TRBD2 matching over 11 bases. The CDR3 extends over 15 amino acids. From germline, CDR1 is MNHEY and CDR2 SVGAGI. V lost 2 bases to trimming and J lost 4 bases; unmatched junction nucleotides: 4. CDR3 nucleotides: TGTGCCAGCAGTTACGGGCTAGCGGGAGGTTACGAGCAGTACTTC. It yields the protein CASSYGLAGGYEQYF.

The chain recombines TRBV11-2 with TRBJ2-2, with 10 positions matching TRBD2. The germline CDR1 and CDR2 sequences are SGHAT and FQNNGV. This CDR3 has 14 residues. Unmatched junction bases numbered 6, after V lost 10 bases and J lost 4 bases. The CDR3 spells CATLAGAGTGELFF. CDR3 nucleotides: TGTGCCACCCTAGCGGGAGCCGGCACCGGGGAGCTGTTTTTT. Full variable domain (missing parts from reference TRBV11-2 and TRBJ2-2): EAGVAQSPRYKIIEKRQSVAFWCNPISGHATLYWYQQILGQGPKLLIQFQNNGVVDDSQLPKDRFSAERLKGVDSTLKIQPAKLEDSAVYLCATLAGAGTGELFFGEGSRLTVL.

The chain is built from TRBV5-6 and TRBJ2-7; 8 nucleotides agree with TRBD1. The V gene's germline CDR1 is SGHDT and CDR2 YYEEEE. The length of the CDR3 is 14 residues. Trimming at V came to 2 bases and at J to 4 bases, leaving 5 bases not matched to a gene. CDR3 coding DNA: TGTGCCAGCAGCTTCGGACAGGGAGGATACGAGCAGTACTTC. This sequence encodes CASSFGQGGYEQYF.

The chain has TRBV10-3 and TRBJ1-1; D is ambiguous. Germline values: CDR1 ENHRY, CDR2 SYGVKD. The CDR3 is made up of 17 amino acids. The V end lost 0 bases, the J end lost 0 bases, and 14 bases lay between the germline ends. The CDR3 sequence: CAISESFNRRLNTEAFF. CDR3 coding DNA: TGTGCCATCAGTGAGTCCTTTAATCGGCGGCTGAACACTGAAGCTTTCTTT.

The chain couples TRBV19 to TRBJ2-1; D unclear. Trimming removed 5 bases from V and 0 bases from J, with 11 bases in between. Germline V gene lookup returns CDR1 LNHDA and CDR2 SQIVND (reference sequence). The CDR3 extends over 15 amino acids. The CDR3 region is CASSSSSSSYNEQFF. CDR3 coding DNA: TGTGCCAGTAGTTCTAGTTCGAGCTCCTACAATGAGCAGTTCTTC.

This clone was picked up one time. The chain joins TRBV15 to TRBJ2-2, with a possible D match to TRBD2 (5 bases). CDR3 length: 16 amino acids. V was pared by 0 bases and J by 3 bases, with 11 bases between. Per the germline V gene, CDR1 is LNHNV and CDR2 is YYDKDF (reference sequence). The CDR3 is CATSRDGLPDTGELFF. The CDR3 nucleotides are TGTGCCACCAGCAGAGATGGACTTCCAGACACCGGGGAGCTGTTTTTT.

V gene TRBV27 combines with J gene TRBJ2-5, with D tentatively TRBD2 (6 bases). V lost 2 bases, J lost 0 bases, and 7 bases lay in between. The CDR3 is made up of 14 amino acids. CDR1 and CDR2 (germline): MNHEY, SMNVEV (reference sequence). The CDR3 loop is CASSLTSHQETQYF. In DNA form, the CDR3 reads TGTGCCAGCAGTTTAACTAGCCACCAAGAGACCCAGTACTTC.

The chain combines TRBV7-9 with TRBJ2-7, with 7 bases identical to TRBD2. This CDR3 is 15 amino acids long. From germline, CDR1 is SEHNR and CDR2 FQNEAQ (reference sequence). Germline trimming cut 2 bases from V and 3 bases from J; bases unmatched to any gene: 7. The CDR3 DNA is TGTGCCAGCAGCTTATTGACTAGCAGAGACTACGAGCAGTACTTC. Amino acids: CASSLLTSRDYEQYF.

This sequence joins TRBV3-1 (or the pseudogene TRBV3-2) and TRBJ2-1; no clear D. The germline V gene encodes CDR1 LGHDT and CDR2 YNNKEL (reference sequence). Trimming cost V 1 base and J 12 bases, with 10 bases left between them. This CDR3 comprises 12 residues. CDR3 nucleotides: TGTGCCAGCAGCCAAGGAAAGCAAAGGCAGTTCTTC. This codes for CASSQGKQRQFF.

The chain employs TRBV15 and TRBJ2-5; possible D gene TRBD2, 6 bases. Germline-derived CDR1 and CDR2 are LNHNV and YYDKDF (reference sequence). Trimming took 0 bases from V and 2 from J, leaving 10 bases between them. This CDR3 has 15 amino acids. DNA for the CDR3: TGTGCCACCAGCAGAGATCGGAGCGGGCAAGAGACCCAGTACTTC. Its protein product is CATSRDRSGQETQYF.

The gene calls are TRBV24-1 and TRBJ2-1, with 8 bases identical to TRBD1. Losses at the gene ends were 4 bases for V and 5 bases for J; bases not matched to a gene: 6. This CDR3 contains 15 residues. The germline V gene has CDR1 KGHDR and CDR2 SFDVKD. The CDR3 reads CATSDPGQDNNEQFF. DNA for the CDR3: TGTGCCACCAGTGACCCGGGACAGGACAACAATGAGCAGTTCTTC.

The chain is built from TRBV28 and TRBJ2-3; the match to TRBD2 covers 9 bases. Trimming removed 5 bases from V and 3 bases from J; junction bases left unmatched: 21. This CDR3 is built from 20 residues. Germline CDR1 MDHEN, CDR2 SYDVKM. DNA of the CDR3: TGTGCCAGCAGTCCCCAGGGGGGCGAAGGGACTAGCTTTGGAACAGATACGCAGTATTTT. It encodes CASSPQGGEGTSFGTDTQYF.

As regards this clone: An end of the junction does not agree with germline; a read error may underlie this. The chain joins TRBV12-3 or TRBV12-4 to TRBJ2-1, with 10 nucleotides matching TRBD2. The CDR3 covers 12 residues. CDR3 in amino acids: CASSLAGAEQFF. Written as DNA, the CDR3 is TGTGCCAGCAGTCTAGCGGGAGCCGAGCAGTTCTTC.

In its sample, this clone was seen once. This chain connects TRBV15 to TRBJ1-2, with 9 bases identical to TRBD1. The CDR3 consists of 14 residues. Germline lookup yields CDR1 LNHNV and CDR2 YYDKDF (reference sequence). Unmatched junction bases numbered 9, after V lost 5 bases and J lost 8 bases. This CDR3 reads CATSFRDRDSGYTF. In DNA form, the CDR3 reads TGTGCCACCAGCTTCCGGGACAGGGATTCGGGCTACACCTTC.

The V call is TRBV4-1, the J call TRBJ2-3; maybe TRBD2 (6 bases). In germline, CDR1 is MGHRA, CDR2 YSYEKL. The germline V and J ends were trimmed by 4 bases and 4 bases, with 18 bases remaining between them. The CDR3 spans 16 residues. CDR3 bases: TGCGCCAGCAGCCCCCTGGGCGGGACTCCCTCAGATACGCAGTATTTT. Translating it yields CASSPLGGTPSDTQYF.

The rearrangement uses TRBV27 and TRBJ1-1; 10 nucleotides match TRBD1. The V segment lost 5 bases and the J segment 3 bases; nucleotides outside the gene matches: 6. CDR1 and CDR2 from the germline V gene are MNHEY and SMNVEV (reference sequence). The CDR3 loop spans 15 amino acids. The CDR3: CASSPRDRGYTEAFF. In nucleotides, the CDR3 is TGTGCCAGCAGTCCCCGGGACAGGGGTTACACTGAAGCTTTCTTT.

This CDR3 reads CASSPTGGNQPQHF. CDR3 nucleotides: TGTGCCAGCAGCCCGACAGGGGGGAATCAGCCCCAGCATTTT. The genes are TRBV7-9 and TRBJ1-5, with 9 positions matching TRBD1. CDR3 length: 14 amino acids. J was trimmed by 4 bases and V by 5 bases; bases with no gene match: 3. The germline V gene encodes CDR1 SEHNR and CDR2 FQNEAQ (reference sequence).

The chain recombines TRBV27 with TRBJ1-5; D perhaps matches TRBD1 (5 bases). Trimming pared 0 bases from V and 0 bases from J, leaving 21 bases between. Germline assignment: CDR1 MNHEY and CDR2 SMNVEV (reference sequence). The length of the CDR3 is 20 residues. CDR3 protein: CASSLSRPRERAISNQPQHF. CDR3 coding DNA: TGTGCCAGCAGTTTATCACGCCCCAGGGAGCGGGCGATTAGCAATCAGCCCCAGCATTTT.

The chain recombines TRBV29-1 with TRBJ2-7; 10 positions match TRBD2. From germline, CDR1 is SQVTM and CDR2 ANQGSEA. This CDR3 is 14 amino acids long. Trimming at V came to 5 bases and at J to 4 bases, leaving 8 bases not matched to a gene. CDR3 bases: TGCAGCGTTCAGAGCGGGAGGGCCTCGTACGAGCAGTACTTC. This encodes CSVQSGRASYEQYF.

This clone has only one observation. This chain links TRBV15 with TRBJ1-2; D is possibly TRBD1 (6 bases). Trimming stripped 0 bases from V and 11 bases from J, with 16 bases between. This CDR3 region has 14 residues. The germline gives CDR1 LNHNV, CDR2 YYDKDF (reference sequence). As DNA, the CDR3 is TGTGCCACCAGCAGAGATTCCGGGGGGCTGGGATACACCTTC. It encodes CATSRDSGGLGYTF.

The V gene is TRBV3-1 (or the pseudogene TRBV3-2), the J gene TRBJ1-2; D perhaps matches TRBD1 (5 bases). Germline V gives CDR1 LGHDT, CDR2 YNNKEL (reference sequence). The CDR3 totals 13 residues. The V end was cut by 0 bases, the J end by 6 bases, with 8 bases between. CDR3 sequence: CASSQDIQDGYTF. CDR3 coding DNA: TGTGCCAGCAGCCAAGATATACAGGATGGCTACACCTTC.

This chain links TRBV27 with TRBJ2-6; D is ambiguous. This CDR3 has 14 residues. Per germline, CDR1 MNHEY and CDR2 SMNVEV (reference sequence). The V end was cut by 5 bases, the J end by 4 bases, with 9 bases between. The CDR3 loop is CASSVSLGANVLTF. CDR3 in DNA: TGTGCCAGCAGTGTCAGTCTGGGGGCCAACGTCCTGACTTTC.